Listed below are T cell receptor beta chains from one sample, sequenced in a study of T cells in Graves' hyperthyroidism and ophthalmopathy. TCRdb ran MiXCR on the multiplex PCR reads and lists one entry per CDR3 protein. The sample gives 400,000 or so distinct CDR3 sequences, about 14% of which show up once; around 28% is in the top ten. The sample was blood. The receptor source for this set is a man in his fifties with Graves' ophthalmopathy. Each CDR3 is given with its conserved first and last residue. A D gene is named only where the DNA matches it firmly. Only some rows state a clone size, as once, few, many or a class for expanded clones.

TRBV24-1,TRBJ2-1,many,.,CATRLHNEQFF,TGTGCCACGAGACTACACAATGAGCAGTTCTTC
TRBV11-2,TRBJ2-5,many,.,CASSLTAYQETQYF,TGTGCCAGCAGCCTTACCGCGTACCAAGAGACCCAGTACTTC
TRBV11-2,TRBJ2-7,.,TRBD2,CASSPYTSGTNEQYF,TGTGCCAGCAGCCCATATACTAGCGGGACAAACGAGCAGTACTTC
TRBV10-3,TRBJ1-2,many,.,CAISADRGDGYTF,TGTGCCATCAGTGCTGATAGGGGAGATGGCTACACCTTC
TRBV11-2,TRBJ2-1,many,TRBD2,CASSLRLAGDGEQFF,TGTGCCAGCAGCTTAAGACTAGCGGGAGATGGTGAGCAGTTCTTC
TRBV12-3/TRBV12-4,TRBJ2-1,.,.,CASSFGATPHLVF,TGTGCCAGCAGTTTTGGGGCGACCCCTCACTTGGTCTTC
TRBV6-6,TRBJ2-1,many,TRBD2,CASSYSSSGRNEQFF,TGTGCCAGCAGTTACTCGTCTAGCGGGAGAAATGAGCAGTTCTTC
TRBV3-1,TRBJ1-2,many,.,CASSPGRVEGYTF,TGTGCCAGCAGCCCTGGGCGGGTTGAAGGCTACACCTTC
TRBV5-1,TRBJ2-2,few,.,CASSLEAANTGELFF,TGCGCCAGCAGCTTGGAGGCAGCGAACACCGGGGAGCTGTTTTTT
TRBV30,TRBJ2-5,many,.,CAWTRQETQYF,TGTGCCTGGACTAGACAAGAGACCCAGTACTTC
TRBV20-1,TRBJ2-3,many,.,CSARGGISTDTQYF,TGCAGTGCTAGGGGCGGTATAAGCACAGATACGCAGTATTTT
TRBV14,TRBJ1-1,.,.,CASSQYQTVVAEAFF,TGTGCCAGCAGCCAATACCAGACCGTGGTGGCTGAAGCTTTCTTT
TRBV19,TRBJ1-1,few,TRBD1,CASTFDRARTEAFF,TGTGCCAGTACCTTCGACAGGGCGCGGACTGAAGCTTTCTTT
TRBV28,TRBJ2-7,many,TRBD2,CASSFLAGNYEQYF,TGTGCCAGCAGTTTTTTAGCGGGAAACTACGAGCAGTACTTC
TRBV2,TRBJ2-3,few,.,CASSFSGDDTQYF,TGTGCCAGCAGTTTCTCGGGGGACGATACGCAGTATTTT
TRBV10-1,TRBJ2-3,.,.,CASSLNQEGADTQYF,TGCGCCAGCTCATTAAACCAGGAGGGGGCAGATACGCAGTATTTT
TRBV5-6,TRBJ1-1,many,TRBD1,CASSLDRGGLGAEAFF,TGTGCCAGCAGCTTGGACAGGGGGGGGCTAGGGGCTGAAGCTTTCTTT
TRBV2,TRBJ2-1,many,.,CASRAGTHNEQFF,TGTGCCAGCAGGGCCGGGACACACAATGAGCAGTTCTTC
TRBV29-1,TRBJ2-2,.,TRBD2,CSVGGASGSSSNTGELFF,TGCAGCGTTGGGGGTGCTAGCGGGAGTAGTTCAAACACCGGGGAGCTGTTTTTT
TRBV7-9,TRBJ2-1,.,.,CASSLEGWEQFF,TGTGCCAGCAGCCTTGAAGGGTGGGAGCAGTTCTTC
TRBV7-6,TRBJ2-1,few,TRBD2,CASSDELAGGRVEQFF,TGTGCCAGCAGCGATGAACTAGCGGGAGGGCGGGTTGAGCAGTTCTTC
TRBV27,TRBJ2-7,few,TRBD2,CASSLSGLAGNYEQYF,TGTGCCAGCAGTTTATCGGGACTAGCGGGAAACTACGAGCAGTACTTC
TRBV20-1,TRBJ2-7,.,TRBD2,CSARAPTSAISRRYF,TGCAGTGCTAGAGCTCCAACTAGCGCCATAAGTAGGCGGTACTTC
TRBV11-2,TRBJ1-4,few,.,CASSLEWVRREKLFF,TGTGCCAGCAGCTTAGAGTGGGTCAGACGAGAAAAACTGTTTTTT
TRBV7-6,TRBJ2-1,many,.,CASSLDGGVGNEQFF,TGTGCCAGCAGCTTAGACGGGGGAGTGGGCAATGAGCAGTTCTTC
TRBV24-1,TRBJ1-4,.,TRBD1,CATSDQTGGSEKLFF,TGTGCCACCAGTGACCAGACAGGGGGAAGTGAAAAACTGTTTTTT
TRBV13,TRBJ2-1,many,.,CASSIRGGNEQFF,TGTGCCAGCAGTATAAGGGGTGGCAATGAGCAGTTCTTC
TRBV19,TRBJ1-2,.,.,CASTQEGAHYGYTF,TGTGCCAGTACCCAGGAAGGGGCCCACTATGGCTACACCTTC
TRBV11-3,TRBJ1-1,.,TRBD1,CASRENRGRNTEAFF,TGTGCCAGCAGAGAAAACAGGGGGCGGAACACTGAAGCTTTCTTT
TRBV20-1,TRBJ2-7,few,TRBD2,CSARALYEREGQIYEQYF,TGCAGTGCTAGAGCGTTATACGAGCGGGAGGGCCAGATCTACGAGCAGTACTTC
TRBV13,TRBJ2-1,.,.,CASSLEFGRGASEQFF,TGTGCCAGCAGCTTAGAATTTGGAAGGGGCGCAAGTGAGCAGTTCTTC
TRBV19,TRBJ2-1,.,.,CASSRDTAGNEQFF,TGTGCCAGTAGTAGGGACACTGCTGGGAATGAGCAGTTCTTC
TRBV20-1,TRBJ2-3,many,.,CSARDFGVTDTQYF,TGCAGTGCTAGAGATTTCGGAGTCACAGATACGCAGTATTTT
TRBV20-1,TRBJ2-3,many,TRBD2,CSASKSTSGSTDTQYF,TGCAGTGCTAGCAAGTCGACTAGCGGTTCCACAGATACGCAGTATTTT
TRBV19,TRBJ2-1,few,.,CASSPPNNGRHNEQFF,TGTGCCAGTAGCCCCCCGAATAACGGGAGACACAATGAGCAGTTCTTC
TRBV3-1,TRBJ2-7,many,TRBD2,CASSQGLAGASHEQYF,TGTGCCAGCAGCCAAGGTTTAGCGGGAGCTTCCCACGAGCAGTACTTC
TRBV7-3,TRBJ2-3,few,TRBD2,CVSSHSGSTDTQYF,TGTGTCAGCAGCCATAGCGGGAGCACAGATACGCAGTATTTT
TRBV6-1,TRBJ1-3,few,.,CASSESGPAGNTIYF,TGTGCCAGCAGCGAGTCGGGCCCAGCTGGAAACACCATATATTTT
TRBV11-2,TRBJ2-1,.,.,CASKGREVIFSYNEQFF,TGTGCCAGCAAAGGCAGGGAGGTTATTTTCTCCTACAATGAGCAGTTCTTC
TRBV5-1,TRBJ2-7,many,.,CASRGVGGYEQYF,TGCGCCAGCAGAGGAGTCGGGGGATACGAGCAGTACTTC
TRBV12-3/TRBV12-4,TRBJ1-6,few,.,CASSLELGGNHNSPLHF,TGTGCCAGCAGTTTAGAACTGGGGGGTAACCATAATTCACCCCTCCACTTT
TRBV3-1,TRBJ1-1,many,.,CASSQPSSGRLNTEAFF,TGTGCCAGCAGCCAACCTTCCTCGGGCAGGCTGAACACTGAAGCTTTCTTT